The rows below give T cell receptor beta chains drawn from one sample of a study of blood T cell repertoires in COVID-19. Using immunoSEQ multiplex PCR, the repertoire was profiled, and TCRdb retains in-frame clones only, with some absent. The sample lists some 230,000 clones, approximately 90% occurring once. Sequencing was performed on PBMCs or T cells enriched from blood (not recorded which). All receptors derive from a young woman in a cohort exposed to, infected with or recovered from COVID-19 (not recorded which). Both conserved end residues are part of each CDR3. The D gene is left open where the match is weak. Clone size appears in some rows only: once, few, many, or a class for an expanded clone.

j_call clone_size v_call d_call cdr3_nt cdr3_aa
TRBJ1-6 once TRBV15 TRBD1 TGTGCCACCAGCAGAAGACAGGGGGCAGGGTCACCCCTCCACTTT CATSRRQGAGSPLHF
TRBJ1-6 . TRBV30 . TGTGCCTGGAGCCCCGGGGATAGGGATAATTCACCCCTCCACTTT CAWSPGDRDNSPLHF
TRBJ2-1 . TRBV10-3 TRBD2 TGTGCCATCAGAGATAGCGGGCCCGTCTACAATGAGCAGTTCTTC CAIRDSGPVYNEQFF
TRBJ1-1 . TRBV18 . TGTGCCAGCTCACCACCCGGGGTCGCTGAAGCTTTCTTT CASSPPGVAEAFF
TRBJ2-2 . TRBV3-1/TRBV3-2 TRBD2 TGTGCCAGCAGCTTCAGACTAGCGCGAACCACCGGGGAGCTGTTTTTT CASSFRLARTTGELFF
TRBJ1-5 . TRBV28 TRBD1 TGTGCCACCAAACCGGGACAGGGGGATCAGCCCCAGCATTTT CATKPGQGDQPQHF
TRBJ2-2 . TRBV12-3/TRBV12-4 . TGTGCTCAACAATCGGGTCACACCGGGGAGCTGTTTTTT CAQQSGHTGELFF
TRBJ1-1 . TRBV13 . TGTGCCAGCAGCTTAGGGCCTCGGGGCACTGAAGCTTTCTTT CASSLGPRGTEAFF
TRBJ2-1 . TRBV5-1 TRBD1 TGCGCCAGCAGACCACAGGGGGCTTCCTACAATGAGCAGTTCTTC CASRPQGASYNEQFF
TRBJ1-5 . TRBV6-1 . TGTGCCAGCAGTGAGGCTGGGGGGTTTCAGCCCCAGCATTTT CASSEAGGFQPQHF
TRBJ2-7 few TRBV7-9 . TGTGCCAGCAGCTTGGGTGAGCGGGAGCAGTACTTC CASSLGEREQYF